A selection of T cell receptor beta chains follows, all from one sample in a study of CD8 T cells in ankylosing spondylitis. TCRdb called the 5' RACE reads again in MiXCR, with one record for every CDR3 protein. Among nearly 350,000 distinct CDR3 sequences, roughly 15% were seen once, and the ten largest hold 1.1%. Source material: blood, either unsorted or a sorted T cell fraction (not recorded which). These TCRs come from a male donor with ankylosing spondylitis or in good health (not recorded which). Each CDR3 is given without its conserved first and last residue.

J gene: TRBJ2-5; V gene: TRBV7-2; CDR3 protein: ASSIETQY
J gene: TRBJ2-7; V gene: TRBV20-1; CDR3 protein: SARVQPYEQY
J gene: TRBJ1-1; V gene: TRBV6-5; CDR3 protein: ASSSSANTEAF
J gene: TRBJ2-2; V gene: TRBV2; CDR3 protein: ASSVGTLGAGELF
J gene: TRBJ2-1; V gene: TRBV12-3/TRBV12-4; CDR3 protein: ASSLATSGGNWF
J gene: TRBJ1-1; V gene: TRBV19; CDR3 protein: ASSTGPSMNTEAF
J gene: TRBJ1-1; V gene: TRBV20-1; CDR3 protein: SASPGQTRGTEAF
J gene: TRBJ2-1; V gene: TRBV5-1; CDR3 protein: ASSLGQGGNEQF
J gene: TRBJ2-1; V gene: TRBV5-1; CDR3 protein: ASRGTSGVNEQF
J gene: TRBJ2-3; V gene: TRBV5-6; CDR3 protein: ASSFLLAGRDTQY
J gene: TRBJ2-6; V gene: TRBV2; CDR3 protein: ASNGRISGANVLT
J gene: TRBJ2-1; V gene: TRBV5-5; CDR3 protein: ASSPTGTSINEQF
J gene: TRBJ1-1; V gene: TRBV12-3/TRBV12-4; CDR3 protein: ASRQTLGQSRAAF
J gene: TRBJ2-7; V gene: TRBV10-1; CDR3 protein: ASSESGVYEQY
J gene: TRBJ1-1; V gene: TRBV18; CDR3 protein: ASSPRDDGGTEAF
J gene: TRBJ1-1; V gene: TRBV15; CDR3 protein: ATSRDRGTEAF
J gene: TRBJ1-1; V gene: TRBV11-2; CDR3 protein: ASSHPGGRAF
J gene: TRBJ1-4; V gene: TRBV7-2; CDR3 protein: ASSLWSRATNEKLF
J gene: TRBJ1-1; V gene: TRBV6-5; CDR3 protein: ASSYSLLRTGTEAF
J gene: TRBJ1-3; V gene: TRBV7-2; CDR3 protein: ASSSERGALRD
J gene: TRBJ2-3; V gene: TRBV7-8; CDR3 protein: ASSRSGPADTQY
J gene: TRBJ2-1; V gene: TRBV20-1; CDR3 protein: SADEGGYSYNEQF
J gene: TRBJ2-3; V gene: TRBV6-2/TRBV6-3; CDR3 protein: ASTGPGFPDTQY
J gene: TRBJ1-1; V gene: TRBV5-6; CDR3 protein: ASSRAGTGRTEAF
J gene: TRBJ2-1; V gene: TRBV24-1; CDR3 protein: ATSDFWSNEQF
J gene: TRBJ1-4; V gene: TRBV7-9; CDR3 protein: ASSSNGSPNEKLF
J gene: TRBJ1-2; V gene: TRBV5-5; CDR3 protein: ASSLPSIHGYT
J gene: TRBJ2-3; V gene: TRBV2; CDR3 protein: ASTDLDISTDTQY
J gene: TRBJ2-7; V gene: TRBV25-1; CDR3 protein: ASSGAFYEQY
J gene: TRBJ1-5; V gene: TRBV12-3/TRBV12-4; CDR3 protein: ASSREGRRPQH
J gene: TRBJ2-5; V gene: TRBV29-1; CDR3 protein: SVGRGETQY
J gene: TRBJ2-7; V gene: TRBV10-3; CDR3 protein: AIGWDRPSYEQY
J gene: TRBJ2-2; V gene: TRBV9; CDR3 protein: ASGGQGNTGELF
J gene: TRBJ2-3; V gene: TRBV20-1; CDR3 protein: SAPSPGRGDTQY
J gene: TRBJ2-7; V gene: TRBV5-1; CDR3 protein: ASSLSASGTPYEQY
J gene: TRBJ2-1; V gene: TRBV29-1; CDR3 protein: SVFRDSHYNEQF
J gene: TRBJ2-3; V gene: TRBV29-1; CDR3 protein: SVEDGGDTQY
J gene: TRBJ2-5; V gene: TRBV9; CDR3 protein: ASSVGDFPLAETQY
J gene: TRBJ2-7; V gene: TRBV20-1; CDR3 protein: SARDGTGGVEQY
J gene: TRBJ2-1; V gene: TRBV5-1; CDR3 protein: ASSLLAASANEQF
J gene: TRBJ2-5; V gene: TRBV7-8; CDR3 protein: ASSLSRGRGEETQY
J gene: TRBJ1-1; V gene: TRBV5-1; CDR3 protein: ASSPGTISLNTEAF
J gene: TRBJ2-2; V gene: TRBV6-2/TRBV6-3; CDR3 protein: ASTRDRGFNTGELF
J gene: TRBJ2-2; V gene: TRBV20-1; CDR3 protein: SARDRTSGTGGELF
J gene: TRBJ1-1; V gene: TRBV10-3; CDR3 protein: AISESPGGGTEAF
J gene: TRBJ1-4; V gene: TRBV5-1; CDR3 protein: ASSLQGTNEKLF
J gene: TRBJ2-7; V gene: TRBV10-3; CDR3 protein: AISEPLAGGPNEQY
J gene: TRBJ2-7; V gene: TRBV18; CDR3 protein: ASSPPVNGEQY
J gene: TRBJ1-6; V gene: TRBV7-9; CDR3 protein: ASSFTGVGSPLH
J gene: TRBJ2-5; V gene: TRBV12-3/TRBV12-4; CDR3 protein: ASTSLLETQY
J gene: TRBJ2-3; V gene: TRBV24-1; CDR3 protein: ATSDFLQEGTDTQY
J gene: TRBJ2-1; V gene: TRBV2; CDR3 protein: ASTRDYNEQF